This T cell receptor beta chain derives from a study of OX40 agonist ivuxolimab in advanced cancers. About the research overall: Ivuxolimab, an agonistic anti-OX40 (CD134) antibody, was given to patients. Study-wide findings and caveats: Dosing at 0.1 to 3.0 mg/kg was accompanied by clonal expansion of CD4+ and CD8+ blood T cells by week 6. It was not determined which antigens were specifically recognized by the peripheral T cells that had undergone clonal expansion.

Sequencing was performed with immunoSEQ multiplex PCR; in TCRdb, only in-frame clones are kept and a portion is missing. In the table there are approximately 65,000 clones, about 82% of which are singletons. The count of this clone is one. The target antigen is unknown. Peripheral blood came from all dose cohorts at three timepoints. With V trimmed by 2 bases and J by 6 bases, 17 bases remained unmatched. Germline-derived CDR1 and CDR2 are SGHRS and YFSETQ. The length of the CDR3 is 19 residues. The source was CD4+ or CD8+ T cells sorted from blood, collected in a trial of the OX40 agonist ivuxolimab. V usage is TRBV5-1 and J usage is TRBJ2-1; 10 bases fit TRBD1. This TCR derives from an adult with an advanced solid tumor such as melanoma, head and neck, liver or kidney cancer. CDR3 sequence (DNA): TGCGCCAGCAGCTTAGGGAGGGAGAACCGGGACAGGGGTCTCAATGAGCAGTTCTTC. Residues: CASSLGRENRDRGLNEQFF.